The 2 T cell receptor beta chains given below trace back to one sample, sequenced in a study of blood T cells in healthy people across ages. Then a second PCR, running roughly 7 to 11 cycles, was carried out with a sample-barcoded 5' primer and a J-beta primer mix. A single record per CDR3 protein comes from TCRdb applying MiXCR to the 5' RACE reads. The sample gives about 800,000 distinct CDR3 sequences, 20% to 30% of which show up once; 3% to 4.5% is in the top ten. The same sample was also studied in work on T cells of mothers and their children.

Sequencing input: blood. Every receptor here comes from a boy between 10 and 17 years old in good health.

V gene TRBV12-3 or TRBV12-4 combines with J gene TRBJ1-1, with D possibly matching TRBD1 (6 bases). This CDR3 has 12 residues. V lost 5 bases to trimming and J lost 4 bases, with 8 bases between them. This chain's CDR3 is CASSPGVTEAFF. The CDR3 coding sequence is TGTGCCAGCAGTCCAGGGGTCACTGAAGCTTTCTTT.

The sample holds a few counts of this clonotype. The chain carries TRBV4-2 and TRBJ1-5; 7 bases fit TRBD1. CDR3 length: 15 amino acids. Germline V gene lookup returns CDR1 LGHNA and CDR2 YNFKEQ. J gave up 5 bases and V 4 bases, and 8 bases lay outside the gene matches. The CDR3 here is CASSPEEGAYQPQHF. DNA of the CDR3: TGTGCCAGCAGCCCGGAAGAGGGGGCTTATCAGCCCCAGCATTTT.